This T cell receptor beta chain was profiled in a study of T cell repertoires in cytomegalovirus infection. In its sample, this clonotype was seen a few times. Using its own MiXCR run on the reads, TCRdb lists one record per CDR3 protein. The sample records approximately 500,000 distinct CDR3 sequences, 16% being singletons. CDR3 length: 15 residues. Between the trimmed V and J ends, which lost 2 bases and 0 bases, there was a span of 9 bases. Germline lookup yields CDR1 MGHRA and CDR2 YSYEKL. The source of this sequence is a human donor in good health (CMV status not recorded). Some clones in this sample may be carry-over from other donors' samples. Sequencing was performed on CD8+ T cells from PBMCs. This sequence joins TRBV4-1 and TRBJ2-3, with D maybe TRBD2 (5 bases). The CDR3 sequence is CASSQPSYSTDTQYF. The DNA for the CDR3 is TGCGCCAGCAGCCAACCTAGCTACAGCACAGATACGCAGTATTTT.